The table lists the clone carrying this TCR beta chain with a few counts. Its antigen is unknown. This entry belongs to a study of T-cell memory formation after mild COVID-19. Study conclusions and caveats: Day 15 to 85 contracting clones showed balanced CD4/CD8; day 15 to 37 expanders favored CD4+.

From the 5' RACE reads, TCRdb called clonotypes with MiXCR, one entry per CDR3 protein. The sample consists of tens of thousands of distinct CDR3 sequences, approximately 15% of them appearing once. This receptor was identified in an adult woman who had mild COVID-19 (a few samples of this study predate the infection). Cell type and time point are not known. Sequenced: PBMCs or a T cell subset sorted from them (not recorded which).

The CDR3 sequence is CASSPWDSKNQPQHF. CDR3 nucleotide sequence: TGCGCCAGCAGCCCCTGGGACAGCAAGAATCAGCCCCAGCATTTT. V and J are TRBV5-1 and TRBJ1-5, with TRBD1 matching over 7 bases. The CDR3 loop spans 15 amino acids. Looked up from germline, CDR1 is SGHRS and CDR2 is YFSETQ. Trimming cost V 4 bases and J 4 bases; bases outside gene matches: 8.